This entry lists 17 T cell receptor beta chains sequenced from one sample in a study of blood T cell repertoires in COVID-19. Libraries were prepared by immunoSEQ multiplex PCR; TCRdb keeps only in-frame clonotypes and omits some of them. In the table there are fewer than 200,000 clones, 70% to 85% of which are singletons. Source material: peripheral blood. These receptors all come from a middle-aged woman with COVID-19, enrolled during active disease.

The V gene is TRBV4-2, the J gene TRBJ2-2, with a possible D match to TRBD1 (7 bases). The CDR3 extends over 15 amino acids. Germline V gene sequence: CDR1 LGHNA, CDR2 YNFKEQ. Between the trimmed V and J ends, which lost 4 bases and 3 bases, there was a span of 12 bases. The CDR3 sequence: CASSPGDRDTGELFF. The CDR3, as DNA: TGTGCCAGCAGCCCGGGGGACAGAGACACCGGGGAGCTGTTTTTT.

This chain joins TRBV6-6 and TRBJ2-7; 7 bases match TRBD1. V shed 4 bases, J shed 3 bases, and the junction held 9 bases outside the gene matches. The V gene's germline CDR1 is MNHNY and CDR2 SVGAGI (reference sequence). The CDR3 is 15 residues long. This CDR3 is CASSFTGEINYEQYV. The DNA for the CDR3 is TGTGCCAGCAGTTTCACAGGGGAAATAAACTACGAGCAGTACGTC.

The V and J genes are TRBV10-2 and TRBJ2-5; D gene ambiguous. CDR1 and CDR2 (germline): WSHSY, SAAADI. Trimming cost V 7 bases and J 11 bases, with 23 bases left between them. This CDR3 is built from 14 residues. The CDR3: CASISDPSVTPQYF. DNA for the CDR3: TGCGCCAGCATCTCCGACCCCAGCGTCACCCCGCAGTACTTC.

The chain uses TRBV18 and TRBJ2-4, with D maybe TRBD1 (7 bases). The V gene lost 5 bases and the J gene lost 0 bases, with 11 bases spanning the gap. The CDR3 covers 15 residues. In germline, CDR1 is KGHSH, CDR2 LQKENI. The CDR3 reads CASSAGQLAKNIQYF. DNA of the CDR3: TGTGCCAGCTCAGCGGGACAGCTAGCCAAAAACATTCAGTACTTC.

This chain uses TRBV5-4 with TRBJ2-7, with 7 bases matching TRBD2. In germline, CDR1 is SGHNT, CDR2 YYREEE (reference sequence). The CDR3 consists of 15 residues. The ends lost 0 bases at V and 7 bases at J; junction bases unmatched: 10. This CDR3 reads CASSLVSAGAREQYF. In DNA form, the CDR3 reads TGTGCCAGCAGCTTGGTTTCGGCGGGAGCGCGGGAGCAGTACTTC.

The rearrangement uses TRBV4-2 and TRBJ2-1; 12 bases line up with TRBD2. CDR3 length equals 17 residues. V dropped 0 bases and J dropped 6; count of bases not matched to a gene: 6. Germline V CDR1 and CDR2: LGHNA, YNFKEQ. CDR3 loop: CASSQDPLAGGRNEQFF. In nucleotides, the CDR3 is TGTGCCAGCAGCCAAGACCCCCTAGCGGGGGGGCGCAATGAGCAGTTCTTC.

J is TRBJ2-7 and V is TRBV2; weak D call: TRBD1 (5 bases). This CDR3 has 13 amino acids. CDR1 is SNHLY, CDR2 FYNNEI, per germline. V gave up 5 bases and J gave up 6 bases, with 14 bases separating them. For the CDR3, the DNA is TGTGCCAGCAGTCCTGCGACAGACTCCGAGCAGTACGTC. Its translation: CASSPATDSEQYV.

V usage is TRBV18 and J usage is TRBJ1-1; D possibly corresponds to TRBD1 (5 bases). The CDR3 runs 13 residues. Trimming pared 6 bases from V and 1 base from J, leaving 9 bases between. Germline CDR1 and CDR2: KGHSH and LQKENI. The DNA of the CDR3 is TGTGCCAGCTCTTACGGACAGAACACTGAAGCTTTCTTT. Protein sequence: CASSYGQNTEAFF.

The chain recombines TRBV20-1 with TRBJ2-7; D not resolved. V shed 3 bases and J shed 2 bases, with 14 bases lying between them. CDR1 DFQATT and CDR2 SNEGSKA come from the germline V gene (reference sequence). The CDR3 is 14 amino acids. CDR3 loop: CSASQTFPAYEQYF. CDR3 coding DNA: TGCAGTGCTAGTCAGACTTTCCCAGCCTACGAGCAGTACTTC.

This clone was observed once. The chain employs TRBV11-2 and TRBJ2-5; TRBD2 agrees at 9 bases. Germline V lookup: CDR1 SGHAT, CDR2 FQNNGV. There are 16 residues in the CDR3. V shed 2 bases and J 5 bases; nucleotides not matched to a gene: 9. The CDR3 DNA reads TGTGCCAGCAGCTTATCCCCTAGCGGGAACTGGGAGACCCAGTACTTC. The encoded protein is CASSLSPSGNWETQYF.

V gene TRBV11-2 combines with J gene TRBJ2-5, with 8 bases aligning to TRBD1. The CDR3 runs to 15 residues. With V trimmed by 5 bases and J by 4 bases, 9 bases remained unmatched. Germline lookup yields CDR1 SGHAT and CDR2 FQNNGV. CDR3: CASSPGGGISETQYF. The CDR3 DNA is TGTGCCAGCAGCCCAGGGGGCGGGATCTCAGAGACCCAGTACTTC.

This clone was detected only once. V and J are TRBV5-4 and TRBJ1-3; no clear D gene. CDR1 and CDR2 (germline): SGHNT, YYREEE (reference sequence). Deletions cut 0 bases from V and 0 bases from J, with 10 bases between. There are 16 residues in the CDR3. CDR3 sequence (DNA): TGTGCCAGCAGCTTGGCCCTCGGAGCCTCTGGAAACACCATATATTTT. It is translated as CASSLALGASGNTIYF.

Regarding this clone: One junction end disagrees with the germline gene, perhaps due to a read error. The chain couples TRBV7-7 to TRBJ2-5; 14 bases are a match to TRBD2. The CDR3 is made up of 16 amino acids. Germline V lookup: CDR1 SSHAT, CDR2 FNYEAQ (reference sequence). CDR3 amino acids: CASSLGLAGVQETQYF. The DNA for the CDR3 is TGTGCTAGCAGCCTGGGACTAGCGGGAGTCCAAGAGACCCAGTACTTC.

The chain has TRBV27 and TRBJ2-4; D call uncertain. This CDR3 has 16 amino acids. CDR1 MNHEY and CDR2 SMNVEV come from the germline V gene (reference sequence). The V gene lost 3 bases and the J gene lost 0 bases, with 12 bases spanning the gap. In DNA, the CDR3 is TGTGCCAGCAGTTTGAAGCCGATGATAGCCAAAAACATTCAGTACTTC. Residues: CASSLKPMIAKNIQYF.

This clone was seen only a few times. The rearrangement uses TRBV28 and TRBJ1-1; D unresolved. V shed 4 bases and J shed 11 bases, with 23 bases lying between them. CDR1 and CDR2 from the germline V gene are MDHEN and SYDVKM. The CDR3 totals 15 residues. CDR3: CASSWAGSGHIGAFF. The CDR3 DNA reads TGTGCCAGCAGTTGGGCGGGGTCTGGCCATATAGGGGCTTTCTTT.

The rearrangement uses TRBV6-5 and TRBJ2-2, with TRBD2 identical over 9 bases. V dropped 6 bases and J dropped 4; count of bases not matched to a gene: 3. The CDR3 is made up of 14 amino acids. Per the germline V gene, CDR1 is MNHEY and CDR2 is SVGAGI. CDR3 in DNA: TGTGCCAGCAGGCTAGCGGGGCCCACCGGGGAGCTGTTTTTT. It translates to CASRLAGPTGELFF.

V gene TRBV5-4 combines with J gene TRBJ2-2, with 8 bases fitting TRBD2. Germline V gene lookup returns CDR1 SGHNT and CDR2 YYREEE (reference sequence). The CDR3 extends over 14 amino acids. V lost 4 bases, J lost 7 bases, and 6 bases stayed unmatched. CDR3: CASSQGLVDGELFF. Here the CDR3 DNA reads TGTGCCAGCAGCCAGGGACTAGTGGACGGGGAGCTGTTTTTT.